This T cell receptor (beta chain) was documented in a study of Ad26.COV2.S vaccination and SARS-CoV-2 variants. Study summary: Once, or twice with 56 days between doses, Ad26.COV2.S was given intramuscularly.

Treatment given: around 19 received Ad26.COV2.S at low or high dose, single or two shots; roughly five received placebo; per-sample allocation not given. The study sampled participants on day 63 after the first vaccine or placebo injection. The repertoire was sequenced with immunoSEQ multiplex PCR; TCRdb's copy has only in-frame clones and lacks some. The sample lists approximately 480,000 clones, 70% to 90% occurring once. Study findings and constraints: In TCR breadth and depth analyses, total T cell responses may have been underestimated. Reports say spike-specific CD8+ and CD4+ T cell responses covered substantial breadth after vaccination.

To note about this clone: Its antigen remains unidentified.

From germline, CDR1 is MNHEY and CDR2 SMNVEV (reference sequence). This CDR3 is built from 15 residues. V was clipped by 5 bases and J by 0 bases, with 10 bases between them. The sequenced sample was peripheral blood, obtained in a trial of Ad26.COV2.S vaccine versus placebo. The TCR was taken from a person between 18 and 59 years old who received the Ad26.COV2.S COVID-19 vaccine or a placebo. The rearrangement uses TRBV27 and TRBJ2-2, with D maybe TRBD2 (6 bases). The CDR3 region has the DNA TGTGCCAGCAGTCCGGTAGCGGCGAACACCGGGGAGCTGTTTTTT. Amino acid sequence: CASSPVAANTGELFF.